This T cell receptor beta chain originates from a study of cytomegalovirus exposure and HLA in healthy donors. Amplification used 60 Vbeta primers and 13 Jbeta primers. Produced via immunoSEQ multiplex PCR; TCRdb's table is partial and in-frame only. Among 120,000 or so clones listed, over 70% were seen once. The study's findings and limits: In vitro work confirmed that a few CMV-associated chains recognize CMV antigens. A later analysis reported that several of the most significant clusters appeared to be linked to common viral pathogens, among them Epstein-Barr virus. In a later analysis, TCR beta V- and J-gene trimming showed a link to a missense DCLRE1C variant. Sequencing had likely introduced a cluster of highly shared sequence variants as an artifact.

This CDR3 comprises 16 residues. CDR1 and CDR2 (germline): SGHRS, YFSETQ. Trimming took 2 bases from V and 0 from J; bases not matched to a gene: 3. This clone was counted once. Its antigen remains unidentified. The chain carries TRBV5-1 and TRBJ2-2; 8 bases fit TRBD2. Material: PBMCs. The sequence derives from a woman in her forties or fifties in good health and CMV-seronegative. DNA of the CDR3: TGCGCCAGCAGCTTAAGACTAGCGACGAACACCGGGGAGCTGTTTTTT. This encodes CASSLRLATNTGELFF.